The 25 T cell receptor beta chains in this list originate from one sample, sequenced in a study of shared clonotypes between healthy human individuals. Profiling relied on immunoSEQ multiplex PCR, and the TCRdb table lists in-frame clones only, not all of them. The sample lists some 900,000 clones; less than 85% were seen once. Sequenced material: memory CD4+ T cells sorted from blood. The subset: CD45RA-negative fraction. These receptor sequences come from a man between 18 and 29 years old in good health.

The J gene is TRBJ1-5, the V gene TRBV7-2; no definite D call. Trimming pared 1 base from V and 12 bases from J, leaving 13 bases between. The V gene's germline CDR1 is SGHTA and CDR2 FQGNSA. The length of the CDR3 is 13 residues. In DNA form, the CDR3 reads TGTGCCAGCAGCTTAGAAACCGTGGGGAGCCAGCATTTT. It yields the protein CASSLETVGSQHF.

The genes are TRBV5-5 and TRBJ2-7; TRBD1 aligns across 10 bases. The CDR3 extends over 15 amino acids. Losses at the gene ends were 2 bases for V and 2 bases for J; bases not matched to a gene: 4. Germline V gives CDR1 SGHKS, CDR2 YYEKEE (reference sequence). CDR3 coding DNA: TGTGCCAGCAGCTTTCGGGACAGGGGAACCTACGAGCAGTACTTC. This translates into CASSFRDRGTYEQYF.

The V gene is TRBV4-2, the J gene TRBJ1-1; 11 nucleotides line up with TRBD1. V lost 4 bases to trimming and J lost 0 bases; unmatched junction nucleotides: 4. In germline, CDR1 is LGHNA, CDR2 YNFKEQ. The CDR3 loop spans 16 amino acids. As DNA, the CDR3 is TGTGCCAGCAGCCCCGGGACAGGGGGATTGAACACTGAAGCTTTCTTT. It is translated as CASSPGTGGLNTEAFF.

V is TRBV29-1 and J is TRBJ2-7; TRBD1 matches at 9 bases. Germline V gene lookup returns CDR1 SQVTM and CDR2 ANQGSEA. With 6 bases clipped from V and 4 bases from J, the junction kept 4 bases outside the gene matches. The CDR3 totals 12 residues. In DNA, the CDR3 is TGCAGCGTATCGGACAGGGGTTACGAGCAGTACTTC. This sequence encodes CSVSDRGYEQYF.

The CDR3 here is CASSLGDLAGNTIYF. CDR3 in DNA: TGTGCCAGCAGCTTAGGGGACCTCGCTGGAAACACCATATATTTT. This sequence joins TRBV13 and TRBJ1-3; no clear D. This CDR3 is 15 amino acids long. In germline, CDR1 is PRHDT, CDR2 FYEKMQ (reference sequence). V was clipped by 0 bases and J by 2 bases, with 8 bases between them.

There are a few counts of this clone. The V and J genes are TRBV27 and TRBJ2-7, with 9 bases lining up with TRBD1. CDR3 size: 15 residues. Per the germline V gene, CDR1 is MNHEY and CDR2 is SMNVEV (reference sequence). J gave up 6 bases and V 6 bases, and 12 bases lay outside the gene matches. CDR3 region: CASSPLRDREREQYF. The CDR3 nucleotides are TGTGCCAGCAGCCCACTCCGGGACAGGGAACGCGAGCAGTACTTC.

This sequence joins TRBV5-1 and TRBJ2-3; D gene uncertain. Germline loops: CDR1 SGHRS, CDR2 YFSETQ. The germline V and J ends were trimmed by 0 bases and 0 bases, with 8 bases remaining between them. The CDR3 covers 15 residues. CDR3 DNA: TGCGCCAGCAGCTTGGTGGCCTCTAGCACAGATACGCAGTATTTT. It encodes CASSLVASSTDTQYF.

The CDR3 sequence is CASSPSRGDNEKLFF. The CDR3 coding sequence is TGTGCCAGCAGCCCCTCTCGAGGGGATAATGAAAAACTGTTTTTT. The rearrangement joins TRBV5-4 to TRBJ1-4; perhaps TRBD1 as D (5 bases). The CDR3 extends over 15 amino acids. Trimming stripped 4 bases from V and 4 bases from J, with 14 bases between. The germline V gene encodes CDR1 SGHNT and CDR2 YYREEE (reference sequence).

This clone was seen repeatedly, ten times or more. The CDR3 sequence is CASSSRTSGIYEQYF. The CDR3 DNA sequence: TGTGCCAGCAGCTCCCGGACTAGCGGGATCTACGAGCAGTACTTC. The rearrangement uses TRBV7-9 and TRBJ2-7; the match to TRBD2 covers 12 bases. Germline CDR1 SEHNR, CDR2 FQNEAQ (reference sequence). This CDR3 spans 15 amino acids. J gave up 3 bases and V 4 bases, and 4 bases lay outside the gene matches. Together with reference TRBV7-9 and TRBJ2-7, the CDR3 gives the full variable domain: DTGVSQNPRHKITKRGQNVTFRCDPISEHNRLYWYRQTLGQGPEFLTYFQNEAQLEKSRLLSDRFSAERPKGSFSTLEIQRTEQGDSAMYLCASSSRTSGIYEQYFGPGTRLTVT.

This clone was detected only once. The rearrangement uses TRBV28 and TRBJ1-5; D call uncertain. V lost 2 bases and J lost 2, with 10 bases in between. Germline-derived CDR1 and CDR2 are MDHEN and SYDVKM. This CDR3 contains 15 residues. The CDR3 nucleotides read TGTGCCAGCAGTTTAGGAAGGGAAGGCAATCAGCCCCAGCATTTT. It is translated as CASSLGREGNQPQHF. The variable domain in full, completed from reference TRBV28 and TRBJ1-5, reads DVKVTQSSRYLVKRTGEKVFLECVQDMDHENMFWYRQDPGLGLRLIYFSYDVKMKEKGDIPEGYSVSREKKERFSLILESASTNQTSMYLCASSLGREGNQPQHFGDGTRLSIL.

This clone has just a few counts. V usage is TRBV19 and J usage is TRBJ1-5, with 7 bases that match TRBD1. Losses at the gene ends were 8 bases for V and 2 bases for J; bases not matched to a gene: 3. Germline lookup yields CDR1 LNHDA and CDR2 SQIVND (reference sequence). This CDR3 has 13 residues. CDR3 bases: TGTGCCAGTCGCGACAGGGGCAATCAGCCCCAGCATTTT. This translates into CASRDRGNQPQHF.

The rearrangement uses TRBV27 and TRBJ2-2; D is unclear. CDR3 length equals 15 residues. The germline V gene encodes CDR1 MNHEY and CDR2 SMNVEV (reference sequence). Between the trimmed V and J ends, which lost 2 bases and 7 bases, there was a span of 14 bases. CDR3 sequence reads: CASSLSRLPGGELFF. In nucleotides, the CDR3 is TGTGCCAGCAGTTTAAGTAGACTCCCAGGCGGGGAGCTGTTTTTT.

This clone appeared a few times. The V gene is TRBV5-1, the J gene TRBJ1-3; D not certain. The CDR3 contains 15 residues. Deletions cut 4 bases from V and 0 bases from J, with 11 bases between. The germline gives CDR1 SGHRS, CDR2 YFSETQ. CDR3 coding DNA: TGCGCCAGCAGCCGCGGACGGGGCTCTGGAAACACCATATATTTT. This translates into CASSRGRGSGNTIYF.

This chain uses TRBV11-2 with TRBJ1-1; no reliable D call. The germline V and J ends were trimmed by 5 bases and 1 base, with 14 bases remaining between them. The length of the CDR3 is 15 residues. Germline V CDR1 and CDR2: SGHAT, FQNNGV. The CDR3 nucleotides are TGTGCCAGCAGCCAGACCAAGGTGGCGAACACTGAAGCTTTCTTT. Translated: CASSQTKVANTEAFF.

The V call is TRBV18, the J call TRBJ1-1; D is unresolved. The CDR3 is 14 residues long. V lost 0 bases and J lost 1, with 6 bases in between. Germline CDR1 is KGHSH and CDR2 is LQKENI. The DNA for the CDR3 is TGTGCCAGCTCACCACCGGAAGGGAACACTGAAGCTTTCTTT. Its translation is CASSPPEGNTEAFF.

This clone appeared a few times. The gene calls are TRBV14 and TRBJ2-1; D might be TRBD1 or TRBD2, each matching 5 bases. The CDR3 is 14 residues long. The V gene lost 8 bases and the J gene lost 5 bases, with 16 bases spanning the gap. Germline loops: CDR1 SGHDN, CDR2 FVKESK. CDR3 coding DNA: TGTGCCAGCGCCAGGGATTCGGGGAACAATGAGCAGTTCTTC. Protein product: CASARDSGNNEQFF.

The chain combines TRBV10-3 with TRBJ2-1; a possible D gene is TRBD2 (5 bases). Trimming stripped 2 bases from V and 10 bases from J, with 9 bases between. This CDR3 region has 12 residues. The germline gives CDR1 ENHRY, CDR2 SYGVKD. The CDR3 here is CAISELSGEQFF. CDR3 DNA: TGTGCCATCAGTGAGCTCAGCGGCGAGCAGTTCTTC.

The rearrangement uses TRBV7-2 and TRBJ2-7; 7 bases are a match to TRBD2. Germline V gives CDR1 SGHTA, CDR2 FQGNSA. This CDR3 has 16 residues. Trimming cost V 2 bases and J 7 bases; bases outside gene matches: 14. Here the CDR3 DNA reads TGTGCCAGCAGCTTAAAGTTTGCGGCGGGAGTAGGGGAGCAGTACTTC. This codes for CASSLKFAAGVGEQYF.

The chain employs TRBV10-3 and TRBJ2-1; 12 bases are shared with TRBD2. J gave up 6 bases and V 5 bases, and 8 bases lay outside the gene matches. Germline V gives CDR1 ENHRY, CDR2 SYGVKD. This CDR3 contains 16 residues. The CDR3 DNA is TGTGCCATCAGTCCTGGACTAGCGGGAAGGGGCAATGAGCAGTTCTTC. Translating it yields CAISPGLAGRGNEQFF.

This clone was seen at least ten times. Other nucleotide sequences from this sample produce the same CDR3. The chain employs TRBV7-9 and TRBJ2-3; maybe TRBD2 (6 bases). CDR1 SEHNR and CDR2 FQNEAQ come from the germline V gene (reference sequence). This CDR3 region has 15 residues. V was shortened by 3 bases and J by 0 bases, with 10 bases between the two germline ends. Written as DNA, the CDR3 is TGTGCCAGCAGCTTCGCGAGCGGGAGCACAGATACGCAGTATTTT. Its translation: CASSFASGSTDTQYF.

As concerns this clone: A much larger clone sits a single nucleotide away, making a read error possible. Other DNA sequences from this sample encode an identical CDR3 as well. The V call is TRBV6-1, the J call TRBJ2-7; D uncertain. The length of the CDR3 is 11 residues. V was shortened by 2 bases and J by 1 base, with 0 bases between the two germline ends. Germline lookup yields CDR1 MNHNS and CDR2 SASEGT. The DNA for the CDR3 is TGTGCCAGCAGTGAATCCTACGAGCAGTACTTC. This gives the protein CASSESYEQYF.

V and J are TRBV5-1 and TRBJ2-7; tentatively, D is TRBD2 (6 bases). Deletions cut 0 bases from V and 3 bases from J, with 13 bases between. CDR1 is SGHRS and CDR2 is YFSETQ in the germline V gene. CDR3 size: 15 residues. The CDR3 loop is CASSLGEAQRYEQYF. The CDR3 nucleotides are TGCGCCAGCAGCTTGGGGGAGGCCCAGCGCTACGAGCAGTACTTC. Full variable domain (missing parts from reference TRBV5-1 and TRBJ2-7): KAGVTQTPRYLIKTRGQQVTLSCSPISGHRSVSWYQQTPGQGLQFLFEYFSETQRNKGNFPGRFSGRQFSNSRSEMNVSTLELGDSALYLCASSLGEAQRYEQYFGPGTRLTVT.

Note on this clone: The sample carries other DNA sequences with the same CDR3. The rearrangement joins TRBV5-1 to TRBJ2-7; D not certain. V shed 0 bases and J shed 4 bases, with 11 bases lying between them. Per the germline V gene, CDR1 is SGHRS and CDR2 is YFSETQ. The CDR3 is made up of 14 amino acids. CDR3 region: CASSLGSSLYEQYF. The CDR3 nucleotides are TGCGCCAGCAGCTTGGGTAGTTCGTTGTACGAGCAGTACTTC.

This clone came up many times. This chain uses TRBV7-2 with TRBJ1-2; TRBD1 aligns across 8 bases. This CDR3 comprises 15 residues. Losses at the gene ends were 4 bases for V and 3 bases for J; bases not matched to a gene: 7. The germline V gene encodes CDR1 SGHTA and CDR2 FQGNSA. CDR3 sequence reads: CASSSDRGWDYGYTF. Written as DNA, the CDR3 is TGTGCCAGCAGCTCAGACAGGGGTTGGGACTATGGCTACACCTTC. Full variable domain (missing parts from reference TRBV7-2 and TRBJ1-2): GAGVSQSPSNKVTEKGKDVELRCDPISGHTALYWYRQSLGQGLEFLIYFQGNSAPDKSGLPSDRFSAERTGGSVSTLTIQRTQQEDSAVYLCASSSDRGWDYGYTFGSGTRLTVV.

This clone came up a few times. The chain recombines TRBV14 with TRBJ1-1, with D possibly being TRBD1 (5 bases). This CDR3 is built from 14 residues. The V and J ends lost 1 base and 1 base respectively, with 7 bases between them. Per germline, CDR1 SGHDN and CDR2 FVKESK. The DNA of the CDR3 is TGTGCCAGCAGCCAAGTAGGGGCGAACACTGAAGCTTTCTTT. Protein: CASSQVGANTEAFF. The entire variable domain, with the rest obtained from reference TRBV14 and TRBJ1-1, is as follows: EAGVTQFPSHSVIEKGQTVTLRCDPISGHDNLYWYRRVMGKEIKFLLHFVKESKQDESGMPNNRFLAERTGGTYSTLKVQPAELEDSGVYFCASSQVGANTEAFFGQGTRLTVV.